This record concerns one T cell receptor beta chain sequence. The antigen remains unidentified. Each donor was a healthy Caucasian individual from Russia, aged roughly 6 to 100. These data belong to a study of blood T cells in healthy people across ages. Study results and limitations: Higher diversity and more naive CD4+ cells were features of long-lived donors, compared to aged donors. In older individuals, TCR beta diversity per million T cells was lower, falling roughly linearly with age.

Germline V gives CDR1 SGHDT, CDR2 YYEEEE. CDR3 size: 16 residues. Trimming took 2 bases from V and 4 from J, leaving 17 bases between them. Then a second PCR, running roughly 7 to 11 cycles, was carried out with a sample-barcoded 5' primer and a J-beta primer mix. In TCRdb, the 5' RACE reads were re-called with MiXCR into one record per CDR3 protein. The sample includes 790,000 or so distinct CDR3 sequences, roughly three fifths of them seen just once. The chain is built from TRBV5-6 and TRBJ2-3; no firm D call. Source material: blood. The receptor was derived from a man between 40 and 49 years old in good health. The CDR3 protein is CASSFSARAFPDTQYF. CDR3 sequence (DNA): TGTGCCAGCAGCTTTTCAGCTAGAGCCTTCCCAGATACGCAGTATTTT.